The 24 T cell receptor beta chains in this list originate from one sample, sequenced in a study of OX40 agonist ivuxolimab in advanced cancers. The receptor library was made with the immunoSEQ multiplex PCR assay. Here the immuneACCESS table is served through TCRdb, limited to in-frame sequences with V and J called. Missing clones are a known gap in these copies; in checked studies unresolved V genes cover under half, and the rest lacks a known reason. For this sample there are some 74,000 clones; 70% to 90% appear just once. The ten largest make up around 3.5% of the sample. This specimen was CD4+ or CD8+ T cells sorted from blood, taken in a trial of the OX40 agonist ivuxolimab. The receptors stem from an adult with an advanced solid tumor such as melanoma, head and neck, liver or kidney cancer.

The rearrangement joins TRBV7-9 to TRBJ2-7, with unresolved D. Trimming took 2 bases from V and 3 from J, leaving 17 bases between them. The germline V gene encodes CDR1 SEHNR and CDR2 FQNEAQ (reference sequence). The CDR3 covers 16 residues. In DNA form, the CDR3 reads TGTGCCAGCAGCTTAACATATACCCATAATTACTACGAGCAGTACTTC. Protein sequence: CASSLTYTHNYYEQYF.

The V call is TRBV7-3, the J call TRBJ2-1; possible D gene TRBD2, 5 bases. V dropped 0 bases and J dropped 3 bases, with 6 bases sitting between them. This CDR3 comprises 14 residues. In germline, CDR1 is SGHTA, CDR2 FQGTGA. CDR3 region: CASSLTGDYNEQFF. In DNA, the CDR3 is TGTGCCAGCAGCTTAACGGGAGACTACAATGAGCAGTTCTTC.

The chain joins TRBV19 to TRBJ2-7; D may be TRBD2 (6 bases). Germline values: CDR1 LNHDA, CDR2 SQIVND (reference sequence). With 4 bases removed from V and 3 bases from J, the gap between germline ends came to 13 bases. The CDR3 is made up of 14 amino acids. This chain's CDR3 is CASSTGGKSYEQYF. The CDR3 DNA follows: TGTGCCAGTAGTACGGGCGGGAAGAGCTACGAGCAGTACTTC. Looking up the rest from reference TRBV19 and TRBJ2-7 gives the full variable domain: DGGITQSPKYLFRKEGQNVTLSCEQNLNHDAMYWYRQDPGQGLRLIYYSQIVNDFQKGDIAEGYSVSREKKESFPLTVTSAQKNPTAFYLCASSTGGKSYEQYFGPGTRLTVT.

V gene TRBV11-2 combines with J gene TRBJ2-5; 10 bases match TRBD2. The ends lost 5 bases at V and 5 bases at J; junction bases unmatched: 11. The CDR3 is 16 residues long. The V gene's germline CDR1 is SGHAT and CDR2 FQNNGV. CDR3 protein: CASSALEREGGETQYF. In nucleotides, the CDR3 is TGTGCCAGCAGCGCCCTGGAGCGGGAGGGCGGGGAGACCCAGTACTTC.

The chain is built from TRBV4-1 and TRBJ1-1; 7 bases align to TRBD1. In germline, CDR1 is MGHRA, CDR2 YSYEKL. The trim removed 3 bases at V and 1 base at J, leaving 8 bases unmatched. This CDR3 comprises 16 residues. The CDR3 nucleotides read TGCGCCAGCAGCCAGGGACTGCGGACAGGGAACACTGAAGCTTTCTTT. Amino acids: CASSQGLRTGNTEAFF.

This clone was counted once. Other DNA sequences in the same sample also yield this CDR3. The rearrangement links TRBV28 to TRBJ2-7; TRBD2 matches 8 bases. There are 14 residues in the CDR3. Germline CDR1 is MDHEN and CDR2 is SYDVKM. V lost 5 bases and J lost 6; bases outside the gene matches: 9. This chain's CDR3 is CASSVDGGGLEQYF. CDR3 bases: TGTGCCAGCAGTGTGGACGGGGGGGGTCTCGAGCAGTACTTC.

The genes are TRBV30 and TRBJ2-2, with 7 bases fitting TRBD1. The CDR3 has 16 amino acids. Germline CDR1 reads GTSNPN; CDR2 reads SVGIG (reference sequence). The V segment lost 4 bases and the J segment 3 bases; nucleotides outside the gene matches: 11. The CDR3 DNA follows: TGTGCCTGGATTAGACCCGGGACAGCGGACACCGGGGAGCTGTTTTTT. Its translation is CAWIRPGTADTGELFF.

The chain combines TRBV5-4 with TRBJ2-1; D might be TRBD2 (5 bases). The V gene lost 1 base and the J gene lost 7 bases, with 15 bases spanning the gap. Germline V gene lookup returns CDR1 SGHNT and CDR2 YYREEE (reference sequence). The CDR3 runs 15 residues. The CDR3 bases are TGTGCCAGCAGCTTGACGGCGGGTGAGAGGAATGAGCAGTTCTTC. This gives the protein CASSLTAGERNEQFF. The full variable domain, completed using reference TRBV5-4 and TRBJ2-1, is ETGVTQSPTHLIKTRGQQVTLRCSSQSGHNTVSWYQQALGQGPQFIFQYYREEENGRGNFPPRFSGLQFPNYSSELNVNALELDDSALYLCASSLTAGERNEQFFGPGTRLTVL.

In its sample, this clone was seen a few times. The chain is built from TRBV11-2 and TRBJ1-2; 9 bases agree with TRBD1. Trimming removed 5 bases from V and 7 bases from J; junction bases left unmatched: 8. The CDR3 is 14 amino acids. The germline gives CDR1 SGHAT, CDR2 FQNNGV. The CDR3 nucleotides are TGTGCCAGCAGCCCGCCAGACAGGGGGTTTGGCTACACCTTC. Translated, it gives CASSPPDRGFGYTF.

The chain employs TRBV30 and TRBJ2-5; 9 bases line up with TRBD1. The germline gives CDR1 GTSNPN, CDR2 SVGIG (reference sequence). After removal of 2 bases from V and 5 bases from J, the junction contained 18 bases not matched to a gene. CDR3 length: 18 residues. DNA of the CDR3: TGTGCCTGGAGTACCACCTACCCGGGACAGGGAGGGTTGGAGACCCAGTACTTC. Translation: CAWSTTYPGQGGLETQYF.

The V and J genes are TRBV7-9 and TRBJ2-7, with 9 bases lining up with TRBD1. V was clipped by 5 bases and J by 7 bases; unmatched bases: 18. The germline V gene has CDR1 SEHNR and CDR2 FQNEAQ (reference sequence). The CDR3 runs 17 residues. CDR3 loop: CASSPRRVGQGPWEQYF. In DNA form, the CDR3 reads TGTGCCAGCAGCCCACGCCGTGTCGGACAGGGGCCCTGGGAGCAGTACTTC. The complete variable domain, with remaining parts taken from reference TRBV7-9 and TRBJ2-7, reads DTGVSQNPRHKITKRGQNVTFRCDPISEHNRLYWYRQTLGQGPEFLTYFQNEAQLEKSRLLSDRFSAERPKGSFSTLEIQRTEQGDSAMYLCASSPRRVGQGPWEQYFGPGTRLTVT.

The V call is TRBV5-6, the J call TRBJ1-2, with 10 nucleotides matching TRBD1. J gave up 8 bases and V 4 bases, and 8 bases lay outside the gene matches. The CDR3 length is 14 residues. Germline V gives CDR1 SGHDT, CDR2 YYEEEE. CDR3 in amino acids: CASSQTGGISGYTF. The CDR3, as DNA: TGTGCCAGCAGCCAGACAGGGGGCATAAGCGGCTACACCTTC.

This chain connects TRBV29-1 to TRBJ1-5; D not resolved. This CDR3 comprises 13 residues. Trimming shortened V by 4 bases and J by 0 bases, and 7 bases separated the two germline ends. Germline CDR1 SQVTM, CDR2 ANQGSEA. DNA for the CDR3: TGCAGCGTTGCATCGGATAGCAATCAGCCCCAGCATTTT. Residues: CSVASDSNQPQHF. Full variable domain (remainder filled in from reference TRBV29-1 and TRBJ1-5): SAVISQKPSRDICQRGTSLTIQCQVDSQVTMMFWYRQQPGQSLTLIATANQGSEATYESGFVIDKFPISRPNLTFSTLTVSNMSPEDSSIYLCSVASDSNQPQHFGDGTRLSIL.

The CDR3 DNA reads as TGTGCCAGCAGCCAAGATCTCACAGCGTATGGCTACACCTTC. Encoded protein: CASSQDLTAYGYTF. The genes are TRBV14 and TRBJ1-2; D uncertain. V lost 0 bases and J lost 5, with 10 bases in between. CDR3 length: 14 residues. Per germline, CDR1 SGHDN and CDR2 FVKESK. Filled out from reference TRBV14 and TRBJ1-2, the complete variable domain reads EAGVTQFPSHSVIEKGQTVTLRCDPISGHDNLYWYRRVMGKEIKFLLHFVKESKQDESGMPNNRFLAERTGGTYSTLKVQPAELEDSGVYFCASSQDLTAYGYTFGSGTRLTVV.

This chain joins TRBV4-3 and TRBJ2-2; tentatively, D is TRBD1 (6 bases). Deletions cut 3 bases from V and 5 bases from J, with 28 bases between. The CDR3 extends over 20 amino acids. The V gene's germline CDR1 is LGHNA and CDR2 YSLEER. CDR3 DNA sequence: TGCGCCAGCAGCCAGGGGGCCAAGGGGGACCTTAAGTATGGAACCGGGGAGCTGTTTTTT. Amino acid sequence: CASSQGAKGDLKYGTGELFF.

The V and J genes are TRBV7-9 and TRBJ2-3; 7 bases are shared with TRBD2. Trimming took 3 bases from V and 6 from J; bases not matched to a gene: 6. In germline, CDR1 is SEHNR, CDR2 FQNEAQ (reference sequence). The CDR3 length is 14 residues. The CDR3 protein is CASSLSAGADTQYF. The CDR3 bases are TGTGCCAGCAGCTTGAGTGCGGGAGCGGATACGCAGTATTTT.

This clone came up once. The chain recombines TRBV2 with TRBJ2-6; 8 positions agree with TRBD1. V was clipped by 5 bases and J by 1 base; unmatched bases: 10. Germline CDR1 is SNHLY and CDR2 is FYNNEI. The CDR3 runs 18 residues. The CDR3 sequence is CASSRRTGLLSGANVLTF. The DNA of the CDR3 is TGTGCCAGCAGTCGTCGGACAGGGTTACTATCTGGGGCCAACGTCCTGACTTTC.

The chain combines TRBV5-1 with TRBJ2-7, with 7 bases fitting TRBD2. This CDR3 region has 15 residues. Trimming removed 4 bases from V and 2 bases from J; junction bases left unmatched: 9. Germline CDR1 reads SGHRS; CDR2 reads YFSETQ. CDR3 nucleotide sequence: TGCGCCAGCAGCCCGTTGATGGGAGGGACCTACGAGCAGTACTTC. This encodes CASSPLMGGTYEQYF.

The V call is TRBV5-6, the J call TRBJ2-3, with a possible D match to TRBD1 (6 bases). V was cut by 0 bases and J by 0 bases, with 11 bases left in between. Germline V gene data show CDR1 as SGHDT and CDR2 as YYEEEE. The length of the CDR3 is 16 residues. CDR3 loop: CASSLVRQVSTDTQYF. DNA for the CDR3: TGTGCCAGCAGCTTGGTCCGACAGGTTAGCACAGATACGCAGTATTTT.

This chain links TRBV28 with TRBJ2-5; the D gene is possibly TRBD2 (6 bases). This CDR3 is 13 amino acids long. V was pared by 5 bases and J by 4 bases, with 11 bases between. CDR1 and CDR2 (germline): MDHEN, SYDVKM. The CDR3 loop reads CASSPVGGETQYF. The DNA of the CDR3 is TGTGCCAGCAGTCCCGTGGGGGGAGAGACCCAGTACTTC.

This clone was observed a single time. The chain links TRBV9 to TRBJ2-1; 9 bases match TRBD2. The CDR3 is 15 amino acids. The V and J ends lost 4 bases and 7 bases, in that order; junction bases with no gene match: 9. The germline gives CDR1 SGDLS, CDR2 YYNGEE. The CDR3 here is CASSLTSGAGNEQFF. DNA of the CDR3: TGTGCCAGCAGCCTGACTAGCGGCGCGGGGAATGAGCAGTTCTTC.

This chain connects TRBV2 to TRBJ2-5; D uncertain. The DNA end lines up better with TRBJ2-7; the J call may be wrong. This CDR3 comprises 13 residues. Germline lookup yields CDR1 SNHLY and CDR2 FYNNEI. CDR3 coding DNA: TGTGCCAGCTTTCACTTACCCACCTACGAGCAGTACTTC. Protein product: CASFHLPTYEQYF.

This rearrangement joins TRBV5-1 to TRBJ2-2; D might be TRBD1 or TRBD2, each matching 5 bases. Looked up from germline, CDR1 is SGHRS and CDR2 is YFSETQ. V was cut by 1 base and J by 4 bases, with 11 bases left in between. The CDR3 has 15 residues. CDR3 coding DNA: TGCGCCAGCAGCTTGTCCGGGACCCCCACCGGGGAGCTGTTTTTT. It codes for CASSLSGTPTGELFF.

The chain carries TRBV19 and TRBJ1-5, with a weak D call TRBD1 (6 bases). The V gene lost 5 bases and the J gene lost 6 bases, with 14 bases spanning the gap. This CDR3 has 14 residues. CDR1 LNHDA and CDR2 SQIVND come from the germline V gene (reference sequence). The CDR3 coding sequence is TGTGCCAGTAGTCCACACAGGGAGCTTCAGCCCCAGCATTTT. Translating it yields CASSPHRELQPQHF.